This T cell receptor (beta chain) comes out of a study of cytomegalovirus exposure and HLA in healthy donors. PCR amplification relied on 60 Vbeta primers (plus 13 Jbeta primers). The assay was immunoSEQ multiplex PCR, and TCRdb's table has in-frame clones only and misses some. Here the sample table reports 200,000 to 250,000 clones. Study results and limitations: V segments that were indistinguishable, TRBV6-2 and TRBV6-3 among them, were omitted from analysis. Segments of the TCR beta V type were, in most cases, productive about 87% or about 30% of the time in an earlier analysis. Reports showed the classifier diagnosing cytomegalovirus status with high specificity and sensitivity. In a later analysis, the majority of CMV-associated beta chains seemingly showed HLA restriction.

Germline CDR1 SNHLY, CDR2 FYNNEI. Deletions cut 7 bases from V and 0 bases from J, with 7 bases between. This CDR3 spans 13 amino acids. With regard to this clone: Antigen specificity is unknown.

The sequenced sample was PBMCs. This chain connects TRBV2 to TRBJ1-3; no definite D call. This TCR was sampled from a girl aged 2 to 10 in good health and CMV-seropositive. The CDR3 region is CASMRNSGNTIYF. CDR3 coding DNA: TGTGCCAGCATGAGAAACTCTGGAAACACCATATATTTT.